The text below deals with one T cell receptor beta chain. Its antigen is currently unknown. Germline V gives CDR1 ENHRY, CDR2 SYGVKD. Losses at the gene ends were 11 bases for V and 2 bases for J; bases not matched to a gene: 7. The CDR3 totals 15 residues. This sample is drawn from a study of T-cell reconstitution after alpha-beta-depleted transplantation in children. Preparing the TCRbeta library involved the use of unique molecular identifiers. TCRdb reprocessed the PCR reads via MiXCR and lists one record per CDR3 protein. This sample yields under 250,000 distinct CDR3 sequences, of which approximately 15% are seen a single time; roughly two fifths belongs to the top ten. Study-wide results and caveats: Some patients' high day-60 TCRbeta diversity was attributed to recipient cells surviving conditioning. At the one-year point after transplant, T-cell counts and TCRbeta diversity were found to come mostly from T cells that had been newly produced. At around two months after transplant, the alpha-beta T cells were reportedly derived from several hundred expanded clones that came from non-depleted graft cells.

The receptor was isolated from a male patient between 2 and 10 years old who had a stem cell transplant for acute lymphoblastic leukemia, so the T cells may come from the graft donor. Material: PBMCs, mostly from graft donor cells, obtained 360 days after TCRalphabeta/CD19-depleted stem cell transplant. The gene calls are TRBV10-3 and TRBJ2-3, with TRBD2 identical over 13 bases. For the CDR3, the DNA is TGTGCCCTACGGACTAGCGGGGGCCACACAGATACGCAGTATTTT. Translated, it gives CALRTSGGHTDTQYF.